A single TCR beta chain is shown here with its context. Its specificity is unknown. Trimming removed 0 bases at V and 0 bases at J, with 6 bases between. From germline, CDR1 is LNHNV and CDR2 YYDKDF (reference sequence). This CDR3 region has 15 residues. TCRdb keeps only in-frame clones here, not all; method: immunoSEQ multiplex PCR. The data contain about 160,000 clones, about 90% of them singletons. This sample is drawn from a study of T cell responses to AZD1222 COVID-19 vaccine. Study-wide findings and caveats: Reportedly, nearly half of unique spike TCRs recognized epitopes outside B.1.351/B.1.1.7 mutations.

This specimen was peripheral blood, taken 28 days after the second AZD1222 dose. The origin of this receptor is an adult who received the AZD1222 COVID-19 vaccine. The chain couples TRBV15 to TRBJ1-3; D ambiguous. The CDR3 DNA reads TGTGCCACCAGCAGAGACTGGGTCTCTGGAAACACCATATATTTT. Translated: CATSRDWVSGNTIYF.